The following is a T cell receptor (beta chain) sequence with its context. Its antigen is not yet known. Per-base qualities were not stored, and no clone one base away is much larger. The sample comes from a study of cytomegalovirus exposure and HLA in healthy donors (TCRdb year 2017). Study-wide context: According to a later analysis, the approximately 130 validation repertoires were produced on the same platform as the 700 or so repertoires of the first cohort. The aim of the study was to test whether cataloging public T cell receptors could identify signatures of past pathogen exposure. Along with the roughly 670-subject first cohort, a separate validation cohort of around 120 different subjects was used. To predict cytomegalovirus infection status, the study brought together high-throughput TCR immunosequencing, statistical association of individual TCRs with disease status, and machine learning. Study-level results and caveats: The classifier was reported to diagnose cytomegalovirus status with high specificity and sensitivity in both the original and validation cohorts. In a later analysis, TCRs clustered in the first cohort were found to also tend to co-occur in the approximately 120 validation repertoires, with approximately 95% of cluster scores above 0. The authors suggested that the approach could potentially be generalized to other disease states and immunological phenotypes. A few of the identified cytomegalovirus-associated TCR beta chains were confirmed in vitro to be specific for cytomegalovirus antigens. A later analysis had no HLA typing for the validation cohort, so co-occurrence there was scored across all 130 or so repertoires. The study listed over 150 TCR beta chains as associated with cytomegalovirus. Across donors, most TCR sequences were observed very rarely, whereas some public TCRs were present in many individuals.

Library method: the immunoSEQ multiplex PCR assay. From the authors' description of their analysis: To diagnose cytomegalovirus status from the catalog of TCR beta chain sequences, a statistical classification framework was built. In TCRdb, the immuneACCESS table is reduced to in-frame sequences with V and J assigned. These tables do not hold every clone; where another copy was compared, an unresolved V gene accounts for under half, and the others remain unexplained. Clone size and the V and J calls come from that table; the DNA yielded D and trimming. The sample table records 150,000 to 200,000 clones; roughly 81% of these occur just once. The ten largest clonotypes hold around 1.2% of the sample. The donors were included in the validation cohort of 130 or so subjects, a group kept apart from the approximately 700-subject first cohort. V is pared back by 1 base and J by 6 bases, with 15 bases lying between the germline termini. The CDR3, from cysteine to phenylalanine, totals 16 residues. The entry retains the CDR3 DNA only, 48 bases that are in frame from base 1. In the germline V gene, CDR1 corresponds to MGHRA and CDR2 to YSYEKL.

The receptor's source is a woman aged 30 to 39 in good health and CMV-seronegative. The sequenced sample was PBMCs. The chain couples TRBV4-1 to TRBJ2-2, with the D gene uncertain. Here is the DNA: TGCGCCAGCAGCCAAGGTGGGCAGGCCTTCGCCGGGGAGCTGTTTTTT. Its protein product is CASSQGGQAFAGELFF.